The 24 T cell receptor beta chains presented below share a single source sample, sequenced in a study of T cells in localized non-small cell lung cancer. Generated by immunoSEQ multiplex PCR, the TCRdb table keeps only in-frame clones and is missing some. Seen here are roughly 48,000 clones, about 80% observed once, and the top ten hold about a sixth. The sample was peripheral blood, taken before any cancer treatment. The receptors were gathered from a man aged 35 to 70 with stage I squamous cell lung carcinoma.

The J gene is TRBJ2-3, the V gene TRBV12-5; TRBD2 matches 7 bases. Looked up from germline, CDR1 is LGHNT and CDR2 is FRNRAP. V lost 7 bases, J lost 3 bases, and 19 bases stayed unmatched. The CDR3 covers 18 residues. CDR3 bases: TGTGCTAGTGCCCGAGGAGGTTTCGGGGGGTCCAAAACAGATACGCAGTATTTT. Translating gives CASARGGFGGSKTDTQYF.

There are a few counts of this clone. The chain employs TRBV6-1 and TRBJ2-7, with TRBD2 matching over 11 bases. The J segment lost 5 bases and the V segment lost 7 bases, leaving 7 bases of the junction unmatched. Germline V gene data show CDR1 as MNHNS and CDR2 as SASEGT. The CDR3 is 14 amino acids. CDR3 loop: CASTRLAGGNEQYF. The CDR3 nucleotides are TGTGCCAGCACGAGGCTAGCGGGGGGTAACGAGCAGTACTTC.

CDR3 nucleotide sequence: TGTGCCAGCAGTTTGATGGCGTTGAGCGGGGGGGCCGATGAGCAGTTCTTC. This encodes CASSLMALSGGADEQFF. V usage is TRBV28 and J usage is TRBJ2-1; 10 bases agree with TRBD2. This CDR3 comprises 17 residues. Germline loops: CDR1 MDHEN, CDR2 SYDVKM. The V segment lost 3 bases and the J segment 8 bases; nucleotides outside the gene matches: 13.

V is TRBV15 and J is TRBJ1-2, with TRBD1 matching over 7 bases. V shed 1 base and J 10 bases; nucleotides not matched to a gene: 15. The germline gives CDR1 LNHNV, CDR2 YYDKDF (reference sequence). The CDR3 runs 16 residues. CDR3 DNA sequence: TGTGCCACCAGCAGAGGTTCAGACAGGGCAGCCCCCTCCTACACCTTC. This encodes CATSRGSDRAAPSYTF.

The rearrangement joins TRBV18 to TRBJ2-5; D is perhaps TRBD2 (5 bases). The CDR3 extends over 15 amino acids. V lost 2 bases and J lost 1, with 11 bases in between. From germline, CDR1 is KGHSH and CDR2 LQKENI. The CDR3 protein is CASSPTPSPQETQYF. The CDR3 bases are TGTGCCAGCTCACCAACGCCTAGCCCCCAAGAGACCCAGTACTTC.

The J gene is TRBJ1-2, the V gene TRBV2; 9 positions agree with TRBD1. V gave up 5 bases and J gave up 5 bases; unmatched junction bases: 15. This CDR3 is 17 amino acids long. Looked up from germline, CDR1 is SNHLY and CDR2 is FYNNEI. CDR3 region: CASSTRTGVYVDYGYTF. The CDR3 DNA is TGTGCCAGCAGTACCAGGACAGGGGTGTACGTGGATTATGGCTACACCTTC.

V gene TRBV9 combines with J gene TRBJ2-5; tentative D call: TRBD2 (5 bases). The CDR3 extends over 15 amino acids. Trimming left V 2 bases short and J 5 bases short, with 16 bases between. CDR1 SGDLS and CDR2 YYNGEE come from the germline V gene. The CDR3 DNA follows: TGTGCCAGCAGCGTTGGAGGTACAGCTGGGGAGACCCAGTACTTC. This translates into CASSVGGTAGETQYF.

This chain uses TRBV5-4 with TRBJ2-1; TRBD1 is a possible D gene (6 bases). V was trimmed by 4 bases and J by 8 bases, leaving 10 bases between them. This CDR3 has 12 amino acids. Germline V gives CDR1 SGHNT, CDR2 YYREEE (reference sequence). CDR3 protein: CASSQSGDEQFF. CDR3 in DNA: TGTGCCAGCAGCCAATCAGGGGATGAGCAGTTCTTC.

This chain joins TRBV6-5 and TRBJ1-1; TRBD1 is a possible D gene (5 bases). The CDR3 spans 14 residues. Germline V lookup: CDR1 MNHEY, CDR2 SVGAGI. Trimming shortened V by 5 bases and J by 2 bases, and 12 bases separated the two germline ends. CDR3 coding DNA: TGTGCCAGCAGTACCGGGACGGGCAACACTGAAGCTTTCTTT. Translated, it gives CASSTGTGNTEAFF.

This sequence joins TRBV18 and TRBJ1-4, with a tentative D call TRBD1 (6 bases). V was pared by 1 base and J by 10 bases, with 19 bases between. CDR3 length: 16 residues. The V gene's germline CDR1 is KGHSH and CDR2 LQKENI. The DNA of the CDR3 is TGTGCCAGCTCACCACAATCGGACAGTAGTCATGGAAAACTGTTTTTT. Amino acids: CASSPQSDSSHGKLFF. Full variable domain (rest looked up from reference TRBV18 and TRBJ1-4): NAGVMQNPRHLVRRRGQEARLRCSPMKGHSHVYWYRQLPEEGLKFMVYLQKENIIDESGMPKERFSAEFPKEGPSILRIQQVVRGDSAAYFCASSPQSDSSHGKLFFGSGTQLSVL.

The chain links TRBV30 to TRBJ2-6; no firm D call. V was clipped by 0 bases and J by 2 bases, with 2 bases between them. The CDR3 length is 13 residues. Germline V gives CDR1 GTSNPN, CDR2 SVGIG (reference sequence). The CDR3 region is CAWSVAGANVLTF. The CDR3 region has the DNA TGTGCCTGGAGTGTCGCTGGGGCCAACGTCCTGACTTTC. Looking up the rest from reference TRBV30 and TRBJ2-6 gives the full variable domain: SQTIHQWPATLVQPVGSPLSLECTVEGTSNPNLYWYRQAAGRGLQLLFYSVGIGQISSEVPQNLSASRPQDRQFILSSKKLLLSDSGFYLCAWSVAGANVLTFGAGSRLTVL.

The V gene is TRBV27, the J gene TRBJ2-1; D assignment may be TRBD1 or TRBD2 (6 bases each). Trimming took 6 bases from V and 3 from J, leaving 12 bases between them. The CDR3 runs 14 residues. Germline-derived CDR1 and CDR2 are MNHEY and SMNVEV (reference sequence). CDR3 sequence reads: CASSHRGLYNEQFF. DNA for the CDR3: TGTGCCAGCAGCCATCGGGGGCTCTACAATGAGCAGTTCTTC.

The chain links TRBV4-2 to TRBJ1-2; D ambiguous. Looked up from germline, CDR1 is LGHNA and CDR2 is YNFKEQ. This CDR3 region has 14 residues. Trimming took off 2 bases at V and 8 bases at J, with 15 bases between the two ends. CDR3 protein: CASSQTLKGGGYTF. CDR3 sequence (DNA): TGTGCCAGCAGCCAAACCTTGAAGGGCGGAGGCTACACCTTC.

In its sample, this clone was seen a few times. V usage is TRBV18 and J usage is TRBJ2-7; 7 bases match TRBD1. The V gene's germline CDR1 is KGHSH and CDR2 LQKENI. The CDR3 totals 12 residues. J was trimmed by 3 bases and V by 6 bases; bases with no gene match: 2. The CDR3: CASSGTDYEQYF. For the CDR3, the DNA is TGTGCCAGCTCCGGGACAGACTACGAGCAGTACTTC.

The rearrangement uses TRBV28 and TRBJ2-7; TRBD1 is a possible D gene (6 bases). The CDR3 runs to 14 residues. V gave up 5 bases and J gave up 4 bases, with 15 bases separating them. Germline V CDR1 and CDR2: MDHEN, SYDVKM. CDR3 DNA sequence: TGTGCCAGCAGTCGACCCGGGACAAGTTACGAGCAGTACTTC. This codes for CASSRPGTSYEQYF.

On this clone: Only one base separates this from a far larger clonotype, so it likely reflects a read error. The chain combines TRBV5-3 with TRBJ1-4; D gene ambiguous. TRBV5-3 is designated an ORF whose function remains uncertain. The CDR3 loop spans 13 amino acids. Written as DNA, the CDR3 is TGTGCCAGCAGCTTGGTGTTGGATGAAAAACTGTTTTTT. The encoded protein is CASSLVLDEKLFF.

The chain is built from TRBV2 and TRBJ1-1, with D uncertain. This CDR3 has 13 amino acids. V gave up 5 bases and J gave up 1 base, with 8 bases separating them. CDR1 SNHLY and CDR2 FYNNEI come from the germline V gene. The CDR3 bases are TGTGCCAGCAGTTCGACGGCGAACACTGAAGCTTTCTTT. This encodes CASSSTANTEAFF.

The rearrangement links TRBV5-1 to TRBJ2-7; 10 bases map to TRBD1. Trimming took 4 bases from V and 6 from J; bases not matched to a gene: 7. Germline V gene lookup returns CDR1 SGHRS and CDR2 YFSETQ. The CDR3 has 14 amino acids. The CDR3 region is CASSQDRGSLEQYF. The CDR3 coding sequence is TGCGCCAGCAGCCAGGACAGGGGGAGTCTCGAGCAGTACTTC.

The chain couples TRBV7-2 to TRBJ1-2, with TRBD1 as a possible D gene (5 bases). CDR1 and CDR2 (germline): SGHTA, FQGNSA. The CDR3 runs to 15 residues. Deletions cut 2 bases from V and 5 bases from J, with 15 bases between. The CDR3: CASSLWSGGVYGYTF. CDR3 bases: TGTGCCAGCAGCTTATGGTCGGGGGGGGTGTATGGCTACACCTTC.

The chain couples TRBV5-6 to TRBJ1-2, with TRBD1 as a possible D gene (5 bases). In germline, CDR1 is SGHDT, CDR2 YYEEEE. V gave up 5 bases and J gave up 4 bases, with 15 bases separating them. This CDR3 contains 14 residues. This CDR3 is CASRPPGPVYGYTF. The CDR3 DNA sequence: TGTGCCAGCAGGCCCCCGGGACCGGTCTATGGCTACACCTTC.

The V and J genes are TRBV6-1 and TRBJ1-1, with D perhaps TRBD1 (5 bases). V shed 7 bases and J shed 0 bases, with 12 bases lying between them. This CDR3 region has 14 residues. Germline V gene sequence: CDR1 MNHNS, CDR2 SASEGT. CDR3 protein: CASKPGPMNTEAFF. In DNA, the CDR3 is TGTGCCAGCAAGCCGGGACCCATGAACACTGAAGCTTTCTTT.

This chain uses TRBV9 with TRBJ2-2; no clear D. Trimming removed 0 bases from V and 1 base from J, with 13 bases in between. This CDR3 is built from 17 residues. Germline CDR1 SGDLS, CDR2 YYNGEE. CDR3 sequence: CASSVASPAENTGELFF. The CDR3, as DNA: TGTGCCAGCAGCGTAGCTTCACCGGCAGAGAACACCGGGGAGCTGTTTTTT.

The rearrangement links TRBV28 to TRBJ2-7; 10 bases map to TRBD1. There are 17 residues in the CDR3. Germline V gene sequence: CDR1 MDHEN, CDR2 SYDVKM. With V trimmed by 4 bases and J by 2 bases, 11 bases remained unmatched. CDR3 amino acids: CASSSAPGTGVPYEQYF. In nucleotides, the CDR3 is TGTGCCAGCAGTTCGGCCCCCGGGACAGGGGTGCCCTACGAGCAGTACTTC.

The chain joins TRBV25-1 to TRBJ2-5, with D unclear. There are 15 residues in the CDR3. V lost 11 bases to trimming and J lost 0 bases, with 19 bases between them. Looked up from germline, CDR1 is MGHDK and CDR2 is SYGVNS. The CDR3 reads CASTRVTGYQETQYF. For the CDR3, the DNA is TGTGCCTCCACCCGCGTTACCGGGTACCAAGAGACCCAGTACTTC.